A selection of T cell receptor beta chains follows, all from one sample in a study of shared clonotypes between healthy human individuals. Clones were sequenced by immunoSEQ multiplex PCR, and TCRdb holds only the in-frame ones, with some missing. The sample has 650,000 to 700,000 clones, 90% seen once; the top ten hold around a third. The sequenced sample consisted of memory CD8+ T cells from PBMCs. Receptor source: a man aged 18 to 29 in good health. Some clones in this sample may be carry-over from other donors' samples. CDR3s include the opening cysteine and the closing phenylalanine or tryptophan. A D gene is named only where the DNA matches it firmly. For some rows the clone size is stated as once, few or many, or as a class when expanded; others skip it.

TRBJ2-7	-	once	TRBV7-9	TGTGCCAGCAGCTCACGGGACTCCTACGAGCAGTACTTC	CASSSRDSYEQYF
TRBJ2-1	TRBD2	once	TRBV7-9	TGTGCCAGCAGCTCGGGACTAGCGGGGAACAATGAGCAGTTCTTC	CASSSGLAGNNEQFF
TRBJ1-5	-	-	TRBV6-1	TGTGCCAGCAGTGAAGCCCACCAGGGTATCAATCAGCCCCAGCATTTT	CASSEAHQGINQPQHF
TRBJ1-6	-	-	TRBV7-9	TGTGCCAGCAGCTTGGGGGATTCACCCCTCCACTTT	CASSLGDSPLHF
TRBJ1-4	-	-	TRBV5-5	TGTGCCAGCAGCTTGGTGTTGGCCACAACTAATGAAAAACTGTTTTTT	CASSLVLATTNEKLFF
TRBJ2-2	-	once	TRBV19	TGTGCCAGTAGTATTAGGGGCGAGAACACCGGGGAGCTGTTTTTT	CASSIRGENTGELFF
TRBJ1-1	-	-	TRBV19	TGTGCCAGTAGTATGTACAGGGATACTGAAGCTTTCTTT	CASSMYRDTEAFF
TRBJ1-4	-	-	TRBV5-8	TGTGCCAGCAGCTTGAAGGGTTTTATTGATGAAAAACTGTTTTTT	CASSLKGFIDEKLFF
TRBJ2-7	-	-	TRBV6-5	TGTGCCAGCAGTTACGGGGCTCTTAACGAGCAGTACTTC	CASSYGALNEQYF
TRBJ2-7	-	once	TRBV11-2	TGTGCCAGCAGCTCGCAAAACGGGGCGGGGGAGCAGTACTTC	CASSSQNGAGEQYF
TRBJ2-5	-	few	TRBV5-5	TGTGCCAGCAGCTTGGTCCAACAGCGCCAAGAGACCCAGTACTTC	CASSLVQQRQETQYF
TRBJ2-3	-	-	TRBV18	TGTGCCAGCTCACCACCCGGAGGGAGCACAGATACGCAGTATTTT	CASSPPGGSTDTQYF
TRBJ1-1	-	once	TRBV27	TGTGCCAGCAGCTTCGGGGGGCTTTCGTCTGAAGCTTTCTTT	CASSFGGLSSEAFF
TRBJ2-7	-	-	TRBV9	TGTGCCAGCAGCCCCGGGACTTTCTCCGCCCTCTTCGAGCAGTACTTC	CASSPGTFSALFEQYF
TRBJ2-7	-	-	TRBV28	TGTGCCAGCAGTTTCACTGACCCAACCTACGAGCAGTACTTC	CASSFTDPTYEQYF
TRBJ2-7	TRBD2	once	TRBV2	TGTGCCAGCAGGACGGGACTAGCGGGAATCTCCTACGAGCAGTACTTC	CASRTGLAGISYEQYF
TRBJ2-1	-	-	TRBV2	TGTGCCAGCAGTGACAGGGCCTACAATGAGCAGTTCTTC	CASSDRAYNEQFF
TRBJ1-1	TRBD1	-	TRBV27	TGTGCCAGCAGTATCGGGACAGGGTCTTACACTGAAGCTTTCTTT	CASSIGTGSYTEAFF
TRBJ1-3	-	-	TRBV5-8	TGTGCCAGCAGCTCCGGGACACCGCCCGTGGGCCCTTATTTT	CASSSGTPPVGPYF
TRBJ2-2	-	few	TRBV4-2	TGTGCCAGCAGCCAGTCTTCAGGGAGCGCCGGGGAGCTGTTTTTT	CASSQSSGSAGELFF
TRBJ2-7	-	-	TRBV7-2	TGTGCCAGCAGTCGCGAAGTTCAGTTAGCATCCTACGAGCAGTACTTC	CASSREVQLASYEQYF
TRBJ2-1	TRBD2	-	TRBV9	TGTGCCAGCAGCGTGTCTAGCGGTATTAACAATGAGCAGTTCTTC	CASSVSSGINNEQFF
TRBJ2-2	-	-	TRBV7-9	TGTGCCACCAGCAGGGAGATAGGCACCGGGGAGCTGTTTTTT	CATSREIGTGELFF
TRBJ1-4	-	-	TRBV2	TGTGCCAGCAGCCCAAGTAGGGGGATTAATGAAAAACTGTTTTTT	CASSPSRGINEKLFF
TRBJ2-3	-	-	TRBV15	TGTGCCACCAGCAGAGATCTGGGAGTTAGCACAGATACGCAGTATTTT	CATSRDLGVSTDTQYF
TRBJ2-7	-	-	TRBV13	TGTGCCAGCAGCTCACTCCGGGACCACCCCTACGAGCAGTACTTC	CASSSLRDHPYEQYF
TRBJ2-3	-	-	TRBV15	TGTGCCACCAGCAGAGATATCACTAGATTACACACAGATACGCAGTATTTT	CATSRDITRLHTDTQYF
TRBJ1-3	-	-	TRBV7-9	TGTGCCAGCAGCGCGACAACAGGAAACACCATATATTTT	CASSATTGNTIYF
TRBJ1-2	-	-	TRBV7-2	TGTGCCAGCAGCTTAGCCACCGGGACGGCTTATGGCTACACCTTC	CASSLATGTAYGYTF